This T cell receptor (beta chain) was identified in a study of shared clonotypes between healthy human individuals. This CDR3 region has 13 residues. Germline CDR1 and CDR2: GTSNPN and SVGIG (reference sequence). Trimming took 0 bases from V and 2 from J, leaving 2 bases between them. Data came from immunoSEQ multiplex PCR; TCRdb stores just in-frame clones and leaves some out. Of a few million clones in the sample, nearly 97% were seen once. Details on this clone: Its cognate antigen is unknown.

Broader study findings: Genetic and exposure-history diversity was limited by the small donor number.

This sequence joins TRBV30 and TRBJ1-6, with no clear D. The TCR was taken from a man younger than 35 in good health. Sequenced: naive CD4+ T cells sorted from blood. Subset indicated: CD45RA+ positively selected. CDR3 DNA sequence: TGTGCCTGGAGTGTGCCCTATAATTCACCCCTCCACTTT. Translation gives CAWSVPYNSPLHF.